The 23 T cell receptor beta chains given below trace back to one sample, sequenced in a study of tumor-infiltrating lymphocytes in primary liver carcinoma. Co-extraction of RNA and DNA was performed on roughly 20-33 mg of unsorted bulk tissue. The researchers produced TCR beta cDNA from around 0.5 ug total RNA with a constant-region primer. Slightly modified ARM-PCR served as the procedure for the TCR beta libraries. These libraries came from three rounds of nested multiplex PCR. It was with TRBV1-TRBV30 forward primers and a C-beta reverse primer that the first two PCR rounds were run, at 10 to 11 cycles each. TCRdb itself ran the multiplex PCR reads through MiXCR, one entry per CDR3 protein. The sample includes some 190,000 distinct CDR3 sequences, roughly 80% of them seen just once. Sequenced material: tumor tissue from primary liver carcinoma. The receptors were gathered from a man aged 35 to 55 with primary liver carcinoma and hepatitis B virus infection.

Regarding this clonotype: A junction boundary mismatches the germline segment, possibly from a read error. V is TRBV11-1 and J is TRBJ2-1; D might be TRBD2 (5 bases). Germline assignment: CDR1 SGHAT and CDR2 FQDESV (reference sequence). The CDR3 has 18 residues. The CDR3 nucleotides are TGTGTCAGCAGCTTATACCGCTCCTCGGGAAGGTCCTACAATGAGCAGTTCTTC. This codes for CVSSLYRSSGRSYNEQFF.

A word on this clonotype: Germline and junction disagree at one end, which may indicate a read error. The gene calls are TRBV4-1 and TRBJ2-7; D gene uncertain. CDR3 length: 14 amino acids. Germline V CDR1 and CDR2: MGHRA, YSYEKL. CDR3 amino acids: CAISQETPFDEQYF. CDR3 sequence (DNA): TGCGCCATCAGCCAAGAGACCCCTTTTGACGAGCAGTACTTC.

Comments on this clonotype: Being one base from a much bigger clone, this may be a read error. The rearrangement links TRBV5-1 to TRBJ1-4, with 11 bases aligning to TRBD1. The CDR3 is 15 residues long. Germline CDR1 reads SGHRS; CDR2 reads YFSETQ. The CDR3 DNA follows: TGCGCCAGCAGCAGGGACAGGGGGACCAATGAAAAACAGTTTTTT. This translates into CASSRDRGTNEKQFF.

Worth noting for this clonotype: A read error may account for a junction end that differs from germline. The gene calls are TRBV11-3 and TRBJ2-1; D not resolved. This CDR3 has 12 amino acids. Germline assignment: CDR1 SGHNT and CDR2 YENEEA. CDR3: CSRSLNANEQFF. CDR3 nucleotides: TGTTCCCGGAGCTTAAATGCCAATGAGCAGTTTTTC.

Turning to this clonotype: The junction departs from germline at one end; a sequencing error may be responsible. This chain joins TRBV11-2 and TRBJ2-1; the D is unclear. This CDR3 is 15 amino acids long. The germline V gene has CDR1 SGHAT and CDR2 FQNNGV. The chain's CDR3 is CSSSLDLRTYNEQFF. DNA of the CDR3: TGTTCCAGCAGCTTAGATCTGAGGACCTACAATGAGCAGTTCTTC.

On this clonotype: The germline gene is not matched at one end of the junction; a read error may be the cause. V and J are TRBV11-3 and TRBJ1-5; D is perhaps TRBD1 (5 bases). Germline CDR1 SGHNT, CDR2 YENEEA. The CDR3 totals 15 residues. In DNA form, the CDR3 reads TGTGCTAGCAGCTTAGACCTGGGGGTGGGTCAGCCCCAGCATTTT. The encoded protein is CASSLDLGVGQPQHF.

This clonotype was found once. The chain carries TRBV11-2 and TRBJ2-1; D gene unclear. The CDR3 length is 10 residues. The V gene's germline CDR1 is SGHAT and CDR2 FQNNGV. V was pared by 8 bases and J by 4 bases, with 3 bases between. For the CDR3, the DNA is TGTGCCAGCGGGTACAATGAGCAGTTCTTC. Translated: CASGYNEQFF.

As regards this clonotype: One end of the junction is discordant with germline, which a read error may explain. The CDR3 nucleotides read TGCGTCAGCGGGCAAGATCTGCCCTACGAGCAGTACTTC. It encodes CVSGQDLPYEQYF. This chain joins TRBV4-3 and TRBJ2-7; a possible D gene is TRBD2 (6 bases). Germline CDR1 reads LGHNA; CDR2 reads YSLEER. This CDR3 contains 13 residues.

The rearrangement joins TRBV11-1 to TRBJ1-2, with 8 nucleotides matching TRBD1. This CDR3 comprises 17 residues. V trimming: 5 bases; J trimming: 4 bases; junction bases outside the gene matches: 15. The germline gives CDR1 SGHAT, CDR2 FQDESV (reference sequence). The CDR3 spells CASSKDYRQGRIYGYTF. The CDR3 DNA sequence: TGTGCCAGCAGCAAGGATTATCGACAGGGGCGGATCTATGGCTACACCTTC.

Notes on this clonotype: One junction end does not reproduce the germline sequence, and a read error may be involved. The genes are TRBV29-1 and TRBJ1-2; no definite D call. Germline V gives CDR1 SQVTM, CDR2 ANQGSEA. This CDR3 is built from 14 residues. CDR3 in DNA: TGCAGCGTCAAGTTTGAACAGTCGATCTATGGGTACGCCTTC. Its translation is CSVKFEQSIYGYAF.

A remark on this clonotype: Mismatch with germline at one junction end may stem from a read error. The chain uses TRBV28 and TRBJ2-1, with a possible D match to TRBD2 (5 bases). The CDR3 contains 15 residues. Germline CDR1 and CDR2: MDHEN and SYDVKM. CDR3 region: CAGSLVSGFYNEQSF. DNA of the CDR3: TGTGCCGGCAGCCTCGTGAGCGGATTCTACAATGAGCAGTCCTTC. The complete variable domain, with remaining parts taken from reference TRBV28 and TRBJ2-1, reads DVKVTQSSRYLVKRTGEKVFLECVQDMDHENMFWYRQDPGLGLRLIYFSYDVKMKEKGDIPEGYSVSREKKERFSLILESASTNQTSMYLCAGSLVSGFYNEQSFGPGTRLTVL.

J is TRBJ2-1 and V is TRBV6-1; D is possibly TRBD1 (11 bases). Germline V gene lookup returns CDR1 MNHNS and CDR2 SASEGT. The CDR3 is 13 amino acids. CDR3 coding DNA: TGTATCAGCGGGAGGGACAGGGGGGATGAGCAGTTCTTC. It translates to CISGRDRGDEQFF.

A word on this clonotype: The junction and the germline gene differ at one end; a read error may be behind it. The CDR3 reads CASSLGTSWIPSTHTQYF. As DNA, the CDR3 is TGTGCCAGCAGCCTCGGGACTAGCTGGATTCCTAGCACACATACGCAGTATTTT. The V gene is TRBV5-4, the J gene TRBJ2-3; TRBD2 matches at 9 bases. CDR3 length equals 18 residues. Germline V gene data show CDR1 as SGHNT and CDR2 as YYREEE (reference sequence).

This clonotype occurred a few times. This chain connects TRBV18 to TRBJ2-4; the match to TRBD2 covers 9 bases. With 6 bases clipped from V and 0 bases from J, the junction kept 6 bases outside the gene matches. The V gene's germline CDR1 is KGHSH and CDR2 LQKENI. The CDR3 has 16 residues. The CDR3 is CASSRSSGVAKNIQYF. DNA of the CDR3: TGTGCCAGCTCCCGATCTAGCGGGGTAGCCAAAAACATTCAGTACTTC.

The V call is TRBV24-1, the J call TRBJ2-3, with no clear D. The length of the CDR3 is 16 residues. The germline V gene encodes CDR1 KGHDR and CDR2 SFDVKD. Between the trimmed V and J ends, which lost 0 bases and 0 bases, there was a span of 9 bases. The CDR3, as DNA: TGTGCCACCAGTGATTTGCGGTCCTCTAGCACAGATACGCAGTATTTT. Protein sequence: CATSDLRSSSTDTQYF.

For this clonotype: As the CDR3 is not closed by the conserved phenylalanine or tryptophan, this likely results from a read error. No DNA is shown, since the ends of the CDR3 on it are uncertain; the CDR3 is the one TCRdb lists. The CDR3 reads CASGRDRGDEQLL. This chain links TRBV6-1 with TRBJ2-1; TRBD1, the table's D call, lacks a check against the DNA. The V gene's germline CDR1 is MNHNS and CDR2 SASEGT. The CDR3 has 13 amino acids, counting both end residues.

On this clonotype: The conserved phenylalanine or tryptophan normally closing the CDR3 is absent here, so this likely arose from a read error. The limits of the CDR3 on the DNA are not certain, so only TCRdb's listed CDR3 is given. The gene calls are TRBV29-1 and TRBJ2-7. From its first to its last residue, the CDR3 has 16 amino acids. Germline CDR1 SQVTM, CDR2 ANQGSEA. The CDR3 region is CSVDGSGIVGSYEQYL.

The V call is TRBV18, the J call TRBJ1-2; D ambiguous. The V end was cut by 4 bases, the J end by 3 bases, with 15 bases between. This CDR3 contains 15 residues. Germline V gene data show CDR1 as KGHSH and CDR2 as LQKENI. The CDR3 sequence: CASSLSLKGDYGYTF. In DNA form, the CDR3 reads TGTGCCAGCTCACTTTCTCTCAAGGGAGACTATGGCTACACCTTC.

The chain uses TRBV9 and TRBJ2-5; D is perhaps TRBD2 (7 bases). This CDR3 has 16 residues. Germline V CDR1 and CDR2: SGDLS, YYNGEE. Trimming took 10 bases from V and 5 from J, leaving 27 bases between them. The CDR3 here is CACSGGARGVLETQYF. The CDR3 DNA follows: TGTGCCTGTAGTGGGGGGGCTAGGGGCGTTTTGGAGACCCAGTACTTC.

This clonotype was seen a single time. V usage is TRBV12-3 or TRBV12-4 and J usage is TRBJ1-2; the D gene is possibly TRBD1 (5 bases). The CDR3 length is 14 residues. The CDR3 reads CTSSLRGVNYGYTF. CDR3 nucleotides: TGTACTAGCAGTTTAAGGGGCGTCAACTATGGCTACACCTTC.

This clonotype came up many times. The V gene is TRBV28, the J gene TRBJ2-7; D call uncertain. Germline lookup yields CDR1 MDHEN and CDR2 SYDVKM. Trimming took 2 bases from V and 3 from J, leaving 8 bases between them. The CDR3 covers 13 residues. The CDR3 spells CASSLRPGYEQYF. The CDR3 coding sequence is TGTGCCAGCAGTTTAAGACCAGGCTACGAGCAGTACTTC. The full variable domain, its missing parts supplied by reference TRBV28 and TRBJ2-7, is DVKVTQSSRYLVKRTGEKVFLECVQDMDHENMFWYRQDPGLGLRLIYFSYDVKMKEKGDIPEGYSVSREKKERFSLILESASTNQTSMYLCASSLRPGYEQYFGPGTRLTVT.

The CDR3 region is CDNSKGEGAFYEQYF. DNA for the CDR3: TGTGACAACAGTAAAGGAGAGGGGGCTTTCTACGAGCAGTACTTC. The chain employs TRBV6-1 and TRBJ2-7; 7 positions match TRBD1. CDR1 and CDR2 from the germline V gene are MNHNS and SASEGT. This CDR3 comprises 15 residues.

The CDR3 loop is CASGSNRNSLEQYF. CDR3 nucleotide sequence: TGTGCCAGCGGCTCTAACAGGAACTCCCTCGAGCAGTACTTC. V is TRBV11-2 and J is TRBJ2-7; possible D gene TRBD1, 5 bases. This CDR3 has 14 residues. V lost 8 bases and J 6 bases, leaving 20 bases between the germline ends. The germline V gene encodes CDR1 SGHAT and CDR2 FQNNGV.